A single T cell receptor beta chain is shown here with its context. Its target is unknown. The method was immunoSEQ multiplex PCR; TCRdb's version includes in-frame clones alone and lacks a portion of them. The sample records 100,000 or so clones, approximately 94% being singletons. These data come from a study of graft-versus-host responses after intestinal transplantation. Study at large: Transplant types were multivisceral, liver-intestinal, or isolated intestinal. Uniformly, recipients were administered anti-thymocyte globulin induction with subsequent tacrolimus and steroids for two to three years. Study-wide results and caveats: Some patients had graft-donor T cell macrochimerism. In their allografts, the ratios of graft-versus-host to host-versus-graft T cell clones were high. Peak GvH clone levels in circulation were associated with early post-transplant HvG declines.

The CDR3 extends over 16 amino acids. CDR1 SEHNR and CDR2 FQNEAQ come from the germline V gene (reference sequence). J gave up 9 bases and V 1 base, and 10 bases lay outside the gene matches. This sequence joins TRBV7-9 and TRBJ2-1, with 9 bases matching TRBD1. This sample comprised unstimulated CD8+ T cells sorted from spleen or lymph node cells, obtained before intestinal transplant. The receptor was isolated from a human donor who received an intestinal transplant. DNA of the CDR3: TGTGCCAGCAGCTTAGGGACAGGGGCGTTTCTGGGTGAGCAGTTCTTC. It yields the protein CASSLGTGAFLGEQFF.